A single sample gave rise to the 5 T cell receptor beta chains below, sequenced in a study of blood T cell repertoires in COVID-19. Assay: immunoSEQ multiplex PCR; the TCRdb copy retains only in-frame clones and omits some. The sample has fewer than 250,000 clones, roughly four fifths seen once. Sequences were obtained from peripheral blood. These receptors were taken from a woman between 65 and 79 years old with acute or convalescent COVID-19.

The chain couples TRBV2 to TRBJ1-3; D ambiguous. Trimming took 5 bases from V and 0 from J, leaving 14 bases between them. The CDR3 consists of 16 residues. In germline, CDR1 is SNHLY, CDR2 FYNNEI. The CDR3 loop is CASSSRPAGSGNTIYF. CDR3 DNA sequence: TGTGCCAGCAGTTCCCGACCAGCGGGCTCTGGAAACACCATATATTTT.

The V call is TRBV15, the J call TRBJ1-1; 7 bases fit TRBD1. V lost 5 bases to trimming and J lost 9 bases; unmatched junction nucleotides: 12. CDR1 is LNHNV and CDR2 is YYDKDF in the germline V gene (reference sequence). The CDR3 extends over 14 amino acids. The CDR3 DNA sequence: TGTGCCACCAGCCCACGGACAGGACGGGGTAAAGCTTTCTTT. Protein sequence: CATSPRTGRGKAFF.

The chain couples TRBV28 to TRBJ1-6; 8 nucleotides agree with TRBD1. Germline trimming cut 5 bases from V and 8 bases from J; bases unmatched to any gene: 8. Germline-derived CDR1 and CDR2 are MDHEN and SYDVKM. The CDR3 has 15 amino acids. Written as DNA, the CDR3 is TGTGCCAGCAGTACCTCTATGACAGGGGATTCACCCCTCCACTTT. Its protein is CASSTSMTGDSPLHF. Full variable domain (remainder filled in from reference TRBV28 and TRBJ1-6): DVKVTQSSRYLVKRTGEKVFLECVQDMDHENMFWYRQDPGLGLRLIYFSYDVKMKEKGDIPEGYSVSREKKERFSLILESASTNQTSMYLCASSTSMTGDSPLHFGNGTRLTVT.

The V and J genes are TRBV5-1 and TRBJ2-2, with D unresolved. Germline CDR1 reads SGHRS; CDR2 reads YFSETQ. Trimming removed 5 bases at V and 3 bases at J, with 11 bases between. This CDR3 is 14 amino acids long. The DNA for the CDR3 is TGCGCCAGCAGTCCCCAGGTACACACCGGGGAGCTGTTTTTT. Translation gives CASSPQVHTGELFF.

V and J are TRBV10-2 and TRBJ1-2; no clear D. Germline-derived CDR1 and CDR2 are WSHSY and SAAADI. The CDR3 length is 15 residues. Deletions cut 0 bases from V and 2 bases from J, with 10 bases between. The CDR3 here is CASSESTGSNYGYTF. CDR3 coding DNA: TGCGCCAGCAGTGAGTCTACGGGTTCCAACTATGGCTACACCTTC.